Below are 2 T cell receptor beta chains sequenced from a single sample in a study of Ad26.COV2.S vaccination and SARS-CoV-2 variants (dated by TCRdb to the early 2020s). Reading the label with the study, this specimen's treatment or condition is: about 20 received Ad26.COV2.S at low or high dose, single or two shots; five or six received placebo; per-sample allocation not given. Repertoires of vaccine and placebo recipients were sequenced from samples collected on day 63 after the first injection. The library relied on the immunoSEQ multiplex PCR assay. TCRdb's version of the immuneACCESS table is confined to in-frame rearrangements and falls short of the full clone set. An unresolved V gene accounts for under half of the shortfall where checked; the remainder is of unknown origin. This sample has about 350,000 clones in its table, and 80% to 90% of those were observed once. Roughly 5% of the sample goes to the ten largest clones.

This specimen was peripheral blood, taken in a trial of Ad26.COV2.S vaccine versus placebo. These receptors all stem from a person aged 18 to 59 who received the Ad26.COV2.S COVID-19 vaccine or a placebo.

The chain combines TRBV6-6 with TRBJ1-5; maybe TRBD1 (6 bases). Trimming took off 7 bases at V and 3 bases at J, with 13 bases between the two ends. Germline V gene sequence: CDR1 MNHNY, CDR2 SVGAGI (reference sequence). This CDR3 is 14 amino acids long. CDR3: CASKGVYDNQPQHF. In DNA form, the CDR3 reads TGTGCCAGCAAGGGGGTTTACGACAATCAGCCCCAGCATTTT.

V gene TRBV5-4 combines with J gene TRBJ2-7; 7 bases are a match to TRBD1. CDR1 is SGHNT, CDR2 YYREEE, per germline (reference sequence). The junction had 5 bases not matched to a gene; V was cut back by 5 bases and J by 6 bases. This CDR3 has 12 amino acids. Written as DNA, the CDR3 is TGTGCCAGCAGGTCTAGACAGGGCGAGCAGTACTTC. Its translation is CASRSRQGEQYF. Filled out from reference TRBV5-4 and TRBJ2-7, the complete variable domain reads ETGVTQSPTHLIKTRGQQVTLRCSSQSGHNTVSWYQQALGQGPQFIFQYYREEENGRGNFPPRFSGLQFPNYSSELNVNALELDDSALYLCASRSRQGEQYFGPGTRLTVT.